What follows are 2 T cell receptor beta chains derived from one specimen sequenced in a study of blood T cell repertoires in COVID-19. Clones were sequenced by immunoSEQ multiplex PCR, and TCRdb holds only the in-frame ones, with some missing. The sample has 95,000 to 150,000 clones; around 81% are singletons. Sequencing input: peripheral blood. The source of these receptors is a man between 65 and 85 years old with acute or convalescent COVID-19.

The table lists this clone with a count of one. The V and J genes are TRBV18 and TRBJ1-3, with 10 nucleotides matching TRBD1. Per the germline V gene, CDR1 is KGHSH and CDR2 is LQKENI. The length of the CDR3 is 16 residues. V trimming: 3 bases; J trimming: 3 bases; junction bases outside the gene matches: 5. The CDR3 is CASSPTGTGVGNTIYF. The CDR3 DNA reads TGTGCCAGCTCACCGACCGGGACAGGGGTTGGAAACACCATATATTTT.

The chain joins TRBV7-3 to TRBJ2-3, with TRBD2 identical over 8 bases. Per germline, CDR1 SGHTA and CDR2 FQGTGA. With V trimmed by 0 bases and J by 6 bases, 5 bases remained unmatched. This CDR3 is 15 amino acids long. The chain's CDR3 is CASSLTGGARDTQYF. For the CDR3, the DNA is TGTGCCAGCAGCTTAACCGGGGGGGCCAGGGATACGCAGTATTTT.